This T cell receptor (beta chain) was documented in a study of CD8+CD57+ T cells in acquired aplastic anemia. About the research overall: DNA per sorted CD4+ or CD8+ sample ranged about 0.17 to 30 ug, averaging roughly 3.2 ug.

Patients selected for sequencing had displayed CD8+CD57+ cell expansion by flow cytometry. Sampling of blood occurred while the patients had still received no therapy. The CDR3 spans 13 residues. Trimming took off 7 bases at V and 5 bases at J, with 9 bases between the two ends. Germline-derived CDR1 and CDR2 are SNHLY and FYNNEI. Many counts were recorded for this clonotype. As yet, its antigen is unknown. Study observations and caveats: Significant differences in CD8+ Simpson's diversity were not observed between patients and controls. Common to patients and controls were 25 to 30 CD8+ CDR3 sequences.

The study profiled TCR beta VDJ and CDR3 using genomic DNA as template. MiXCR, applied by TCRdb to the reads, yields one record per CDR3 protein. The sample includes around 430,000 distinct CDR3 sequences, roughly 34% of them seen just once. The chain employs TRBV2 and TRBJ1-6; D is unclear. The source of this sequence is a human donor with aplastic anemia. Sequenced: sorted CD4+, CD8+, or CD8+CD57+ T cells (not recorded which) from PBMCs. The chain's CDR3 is CASTYKDNSPLHF. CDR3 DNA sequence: TGTGCCAGCACCTACAAAGATAATTCACCCCTCCACTTT.